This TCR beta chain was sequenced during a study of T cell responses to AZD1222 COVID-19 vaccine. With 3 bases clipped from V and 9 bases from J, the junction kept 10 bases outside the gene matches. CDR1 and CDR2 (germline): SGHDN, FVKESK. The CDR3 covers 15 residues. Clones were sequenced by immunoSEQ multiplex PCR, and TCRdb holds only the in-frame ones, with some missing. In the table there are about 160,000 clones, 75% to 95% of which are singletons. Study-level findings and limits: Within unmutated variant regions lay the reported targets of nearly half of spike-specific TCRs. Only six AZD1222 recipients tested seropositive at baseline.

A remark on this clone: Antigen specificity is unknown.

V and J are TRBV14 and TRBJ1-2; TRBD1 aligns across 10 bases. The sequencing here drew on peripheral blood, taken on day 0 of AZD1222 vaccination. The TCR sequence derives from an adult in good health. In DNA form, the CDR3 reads TGTGCCAGCAGCCACGAATACCGGGACAGGGGTCGCTACACCTTC. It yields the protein CASSHEYRDRGRYTF.